The 14 T cell receptor beta chains given below trace back to one sample, sequenced in a study of early T cells in non-severe SARS-CoV-2 infection. TCRdb itself ran the 5' RACE reads through MiXCR, one entry per CDR3 protein. This sample has 70,000 to 95,000 distinct CDR3 sequences; 14% to 15% occur once, and the top ten carry approximately 0.62%. Sequences were obtained from whole blood. These receptors were collected from an adult who was a healthcare worker with PCR-confirmed SARS-CoV-2 infection or an uninfected control (not recorded which).

This clonotype came up a few times. V gene TRBV3-1 combines with J gene TRBJ2-5; TRBD1 matches at 7 bases. In germline, CDR1 is LGHDT, CDR2 YNNKEL (reference sequence). With 2 bases clipped from V and 1 base from J, the junction kept 4 bases outside the gene matches. The CDR3 is 15 residues long. The CDR3 region has the DNA TGTGCCAGCAGCCAACCTTGGACAGGCCAAGAGACCCAGTACTTC. It yields the protein CASSQPWTGQETQYF.

This clonotype was found a few times. The chain employs TRBV9 and TRBJ2-6; the D is unclear. V lost 4 bases, J lost 0 bases, and 8 bases lay in between. Germline V gene data show CDR1 as SGDLS and CDR2 as YYNGEE. CDR3 length equals 15 residues. DNA for the CDR3: TGTGCCAGCAGCCCTTCTCTCTCTGGGGCCAACGTCCTGACTTTC. Protein product: CASSPSLSGANVLTF. Full variable domain (rest looked up from reference TRBV9 and TRBJ2-6): DSGVTQTPKHLITATGQRVTLRCSPRSGDLSVYWYQQSLDQGLQFLIQYYNGEERAKGNILERFSAQQFPDLHSELNLSSLELGDSALYFCASSPSLSGANVLTFGAGSRLTVL.

The rearrangement uses TRBV11-2 and TRBJ2-1, with 11 bases fitting TRBD1. CDR3 length: 16 amino acids. From germline, CDR1 is SGHAT and CDR2 FQNNGV. V lost 5 bases to trimming and J lost 3 bases; unmatched junction nucleotides: 6. DNA of the CDR3: TGTGCCAGCAGCACAACCGGGACAGGGGGCTACAATGAGCAGTTCTTC. It codes for CASSTTGTGGYNEQFF. Looking up the rest from reference TRBV11-2 and TRBJ2-1 gives the full variable domain: EAGVAQSPRYKIIEKRQSVAFWCNPISGHATLYWYQQILGQGPKLLIQFQNNGVVDDSQLPKDRFSAERLKGVDSTLKIQPAKLEDSAVYLCASSTTGTGGYNEQFFGPGTRLTVL.

The genes are TRBV6-1 and TRBJ1-2; the D is unclear. V lost 7 bases to trimming and J lost 0 bases, with 12 bases between them. CDR3 size: 14 residues. Germline CDR1 reads MNHNS; CDR2 reads SASEGT. CDR3 bases: TGTGCCAGCATACAGCCTCAAACTAACTATGGCTACACCTTC. It codes for CASIQPQTNYGYTF.

V and J are TRBV19 and TRBJ2-4, with 7 bases fitting TRBD2. CDR3 length equals 14 residues. Germline V CDR1 and CDR2: LNHDA, SQIVND (reference sequence). With 3 bases clipped from V and 5 bases from J, the junction kept 4 bases outside the gene matches. Here the CDR3 reads CASSIPGGENIQYF. The CDR3 DNA reads TGTGCCAGTAGTATCCCGGGGGGAGAAAACATTCAGTACTTC.

The sample holds a few counts of this clonotype. The chain has TRBV5-1 and TRBJ2-5; no reliable D call. Germline assignment: CDR1 SGHRS and CDR2 YFSETQ. CDR3 size: 15 residues. V lost 2 bases and J lost 2, with 13 bases in between. Here the CDR3 reads CASSFYIDSQETQYF. Written as DNA, the CDR3 is TGCGCCAGCAGCTTTTATATTGACTCTCAAGAGACCCAGTACTTC. The full variable domain, rest sourced from reference TRBV5-1 and TRBJ2-5, is KAGVTQTPRYLIKTRGQQVTLSCSPISGHRSVSWYQQTPGQGLQFLFEYFSETQRNKGNFPGRFSGRQFSNSRSEMNVSTLELGDSALYLCASSFYIDSQETQYFGPGTRLLVL.

This clonotype was detected many times. This chain links TRBV2 with TRBJ2-2, with D perhaps TRBD2 (5 bases). There are 14 residues in the CDR3. Trimming cost V 1 base and J 7 bases, with 10 bases left between them. Germline V gene sequence: CDR1 SNHLY, CDR2 FYNNEI. The DNA of the CDR3 is TGTGCCAGCAGTGAAGGGCGGGCCATCGGGGAGCTGTTTTTT. This translates into CASSEGRAIGELFF.

This clonotype was picked up a small number of times. The chain has TRBV25-1 and TRBJ2-4; D perhaps matches TRBD1 (9 bases). Looked up from germline, CDR1 is MGHDK and CDR2 is SYGVNS. The CDR3 length is 17 residues. With 5 bases removed from V and 0 bases from J, the gap between germline ends came to 17 bases. The CDR3 spells CASSRGGQGRAKNIQYF. DNA of the CDR3: TGTGCCAGCAGTCGGGGGGGACAGGGAAGAGCCAAAAACATTCAGTACTTC.

The chain uses TRBV7-9 and TRBJ2-5; 13 positions agree with TRBD2. Germline-derived CDR1 and CDR2 are SEHNR and FQNEAQ (reference sequence). The J segment lost 2 bases and the V segment lost 4 bases, leaving 4 bases of the junction unmatched. The CDR3 contains 16 residues. In DNA form, the CDR3 reads TGTGCCAGCAGCTCGACTAGCGGGGGGACTCAAGAGACCCAGTACTTC. This gives the protein CASSSTSGGTQETQYF. The whole variable domain, filled in from reference TRBV7-9 and TRBJ2-5, reads DTGVSQNPRHKITKRGQNVTFRCDPISEHNRLYWYRQTLGQGPEFLTYFQNEAQLEKSRLLSDRFSAERPKGSFSTLEIQRTEQGDSAMYLCASSSTSGGTQETQYFGPGTRLLVL.

In this sample, this clonotype turned up a few times. This chain links TRBV5-1 with TRBJ2-5; 12 bases align to TRBD2. Germline V gene sequence: CDR1 SGHRS, CDR2 YFSETQ. The CDR3 loop spans 16 amino acids. Trimming took 4 bases from V and 4 from J; bases not matched to a gene: 8. The chain's CDR3 is CASSPQTSGGGETQYF. In DNA, the CDR3 is TGCGCCAGCAGCCCGCAGACTAGCGGGGGAGGAGAGACCCAGTACTTC.

This clonotype has more than one count but fewer than ten. The chain employs TRBV29-1 and TRBJ2-3; D unclear. Trimming removed 4 bases at V and 0 bases at J, with 11 bases between. Germline V CDR1 and CDR2: SQVTM, ANQGSEA. The CDR3 length is 14 residues. CDR3: CSVASDFSTDTQYF. The CDR3 DNA sequence: TGCAGCGTTGCATCTGACTTTAGCACAGATACGCAGTATTTT.

This clonotype has more than one count but fewer than ten. The chain combines TRBV7-2 with TRBJ2-3; a weak D match, TRBD2 (7 bases). This CDR3 has 16 amino acids. Germline-derived CDR1 and CDR2 are SGHTA and FQGNSA. Trimming removed 1 base from V and 1 base from J, with 12 bases in between. CDR3 sequence (DNA): TGTGCCAGCAGCTTAGTTGCGGGGGCGGGCACAGATACGCAGTATTTT. Translation gives CASSLVAGAGTDTQYF. Together with reference TRBV7-2 and TRBJ2-3, the CDR3 gives the full variable domain: GAGVSQSPSNKVTEKGKDVELRCDPISGHTALYWYRQSLGQGLEFLIYFQGNSAPDKSGLPSDRFSAERTGGSVSTLTIQRTQQEDSAVYLCASSLVAGAGTDTQYFGPGTRLTVL.

Only a few counts were recorded for this clonotype. The V call is TRBV7-8, the J call TRBJ2-4; 9 bases map to TRBD1. Losses at the gene ends were 1 base for V and 8 bases for J; bases not matched to a gene: 6. The germline V gene encodes CDR1 SGHVS and CDR2 FQNEAQ. The CDR3 is 15 amino acids. The CDR3 DNA reads TGTGCCAGCAGCTTAGACAGGGGGCGATGGGACATTCAGTACTTC. Translation gives CASSLDRGRWDIQYF.

The chain couples TRBV23-1 to TRBJ2-7; D possibly matches TRBD1 or TRBD2 (6 bases each). TRBV23-1 belongs to the ORF category, with a function that is uncertain. The CDR3 spans 14 residues. V was shortened by 2 bases and J by 9 bases, with 17 bases between the two germline ends. The CDR3 loop reads CASSQIPRGHGQYV. The CDR3 DNA reads TGCGCCAGCAGTCAAATACCCCGGGGGCACGGGCAGTACGTC.